This TCR beta chain came from a study of blood T cell repertoires in COVID-19. This CDR3 is built from 13 residues. Germline assignment: CDR1 SGHRS and CDR2 YFSETQ. The V gene lost 6 bases and the J gene lost 0 bases, with 9 bases spanning the gap. Original data processing: It was from reference gene primer amplification that nucleated cell counts were estimated. TCRdb keeps only in-frame clones here, not all; method: immunoSEQ multiplex PCR. That table is the source of V, J and clone size, and D and trimming were worked out from the DNA. The data hold about 87,000 clones, with over 75% observed a single time.

The receptor's source is a woman aged 70-85 years with acute or convalescent COVID-19. The genes are TRBV5-1 and TRBJ1-1, with unresolved D. Sequenced sample: peripheral blood. DNA of the CDR3: TGCGCCAGCAAAAGAGGGATGAACACTGAAGCTTTCTTT. It translates to CASKRGMNTEAFF.